Listed below are T cell receptor beta chains from one sample, sequenced in a study of Ad26.COV2.S vaccination and SARS-CoV-2 variants. The protocol was immunoSEQ multiplex PCR, while the TCRdb copy is restricted to in-frame clones and leaves out a portion. The sample has a few hundred thousand clones; around 89% are singletons. This sample comprised peripheral blood, obtained in a trial of Ad26.COV2.S vaccine versus placebo. These receptors originate from a person between 18 and 65 years old who received the Ad26.COV2.S COVID-19 vaccine or a placebo. Both conserved end residues are part of each CDR3. A D gene is named only where the DNA matches it firmly. The size of a clone is reported for some rows only, either as once, few or many, or as a class for expanded clones.

CDR3 DNA,CDR3 protein,clone size,D gene,V gene,J gene
TGTGCCAGCTCTCCCAGCGGGGGGCCGAGCTCCTACAATGAGCAGTTCTTC,CASSPSGGPSSYNEQFF,NA,TRBD2,TRBV18,TRBJ2-1
TGTGCCAGCAGCCAGAGCTCCTACGAGCAGTACTTC,CASSQSSYEQYF,NA,NA,TRBV6-2/TRBV6-3,TRBJ2-7
TGTGCCAGCAGCGGCACAGGGGGCGCGAACACCGGGGAGCTGTTTTTT,CASSGTGGANTGELFF,few,TRBD1,TRBV9,TRBJ2-2
TGCGCCAGCAGCCAGGTCGGGACAGGGAGATACGAGCAGTACTTC,CASSQVGTGRYEQYF,NA,TRBD1,TRBV4-1,TRBJ2-7
TGTGCCAGTAGTTCTCCCTCAATGACAGGACACAACCCCCATCGCCTGGCTGGAAACACCATATATTTT,CASSSPSMTGHNPHRLAGNTIYF,NA,NA,TRBV19,TRBJ1-3
TGTGCCGGGGACAGTTTGCAAGAGACCCAGTACTTC,CAGDSLQETQYF,NA,NA,TRBV21-1,TRBJ2-5
TGTGCCAGCAGCCCATCAAGACCCACAGATACGCAGTATTTT,CASSPSRPTDTQYF,NA,NA,TRBV5-4,TRBJ2-3
TGTGCCAGCAGCTTGGAGGGGACTTCCTACTCTGGGGCCAACGTCCTGACTTTC,CASSLEGTSYSGANVLTF,NA,NA,TRBV5-5,TRBJ2-6
TGTGCCAGAAACACGAACAGGGGGACGACCTATGGCTACACCTTC,CARNTNRGTTYGYTF,NA,TRBD1,TRBV2,TRBJ1-2
TGTGCCAGCTTGGGCAACGTAAAAAACATTCAGTACTTC,CASLGNVKNIQYF,NA,NA,TRBV6-6,TRBJ2-4
TGTGCCAGCAGGCCTGCGACTAGCGGGGGGATCACAGATACGCAGTATTTT,CASRPATSGGITDTQYF,NA,TRBD2,TRBV7-8,TRBJ2-3
TGTGCCAGCAGTGCAGCCGGGACAGTTATCAACACCGGGGAGCTGTTTTTT,CASSAAGTVINTGELFF,once,TRBD1,TRBV6-1,TRBJ2-2
TGTGCCAGCTCACCAGTCTCCTACGAGCAGTACTTC,CASSPVSYEQYF,NA,NA,TRBV18,TRBJ2-7
TGTGCCAGCAGCTCCCAGCGGGGGGACACCGGGGAGCTGTTTTTT,CASSSQRGDTGELFF,NA,TRBD2,TRBV7-3,TRBJ2-2
TGTGCCAGCAGTATTCTTCCCAGGCGCTCTGGAAACACCATATATTTT,CASSILPRRSGNTIYF,NA,NA,TRBV6-2/TRBV6-3,TRBJ1-3
TGTGCCAGCAGAAAATACCAGTACCAAGAGACCCAGTACTTC,CASRKYQYQETQYF,NA,NA,TRBV27,TRBJ2-5
TGTGCCAGCAGCTTAGCCAGGGCTTATTCACCCCTCCACTTT,CASSLARAYSPLHF,NA,NA,TRBV7-2,TRBJ1-6
TGTGCCAGCAGTTCGACAGGGTCGGGCACTGAAGCTTTCTTT,CASSSTGSGTEAFF,NA,TRBD1,TRBV27,TRBJ1-1
TGTGCCATCAGTGAGGGCAGGGGGCCTGTAACCACCGGGGAGCTGTTTTTT,CAISEGRGPVTTGELFF,NA,TRBD1,TRBV10-3,TRBJ2-2
TGTGCCAGCGGCCGGGACAGTTTGAACACTGAAGCTTTCTTT,CASGRDSLNTEAFF,NA,TRBD1,TRBV3-1/TRBV3-2,TRBJ1-1
TGCAGTGCTAGTGGACTGGGGACAGATACGCAGTATTTT,CSASGLGTDTQYF,NA,NA,TRBV20-1,TRBJ2-3
TGCGCCAGCAGCTTGGTCGAAGAAGCTGAAGCTTTCTTT,CASSLVEEAEAFF,NA,NA,TRBV5-1,TRBJ1-1
TGCGCCAGCAGCTTGGGGGACAGTACCCGTGGGGGGCTGTTTTTT,CASSLGDSTRGGLFF,NA,TRBD1,TRBV5-1,TRBJ2-2
TGTGCCAGCAGACAGGGGGTTAGCAATCAGCCCCAGCATTTT,CASRQGVSNQPQHF,NA,TRBD1,TRBV6-6,TRBJ1-5
TGTGCCAGCAGCTCGACTGGGACAGGGGGGAGAAAGGACACTGAAGCTTTCTTT,CASSSTGTGGRKDTEAFF,NA,TRBD1,TRBV7-3,TRBJ1-1
TGTGCCAGCAGCTTTCCCGACGAGACCCAGTACTTC,CASSFPDETQYF,NA,NA,TRBV11-2,TRBJ2-5
TGTGCCAGCAGCAAAGCTCCCAGGGGTAGCAATCAGCCCCAGCATTTT,CASSKAPRGSNQPQHF,NA,NA,TRBV21-1,TRBJ1-5
TGTGCCAGCAGCCAAACTACCTCTGGCGGGGTCGTTGATGAGCAGTTCTTC,CASSQTTSGGVVDEQFF,NA,NA,TRBV4-2,TRBJ2-1
TGTGCCAGCAGCTTAGAGAGCTACGAGCAGTACTTC,CASSLESYEQYF,NA,NA,TRBV7-9,TRBJ2-7
TGTGCCAGCAGCCAAGGGACAGGGGTGGTCAATGAGCAGTTCTTC,CASSQGTGVVNEQFF,NA,TRBD1,TRBV7-9,TRBJ2-1
TGTGCCAGCAGTTTTTCCCGATACAATGAGCAGTTCTTC,CASSFSRYNEQFF,few,NA,TRBV12-3/TRBV12-4,TRBJ2-1
TGTGCCAGCTCACCTCTCCTGTTGGGGGCTCAAGAGACCCAGTACTTC,CASSPLLLGAQETQYF,NA,NA,TRBV18,TRBJ2-5
TGTGCCAGTAGTTATCGGACGGAACGACTCTCCGAGCAGTACTTC,CASSYRTERLSEQYF,few,NA,TRBV19,TRBJ2-7
TGTGCCAGCAGCCCTATGCGAGACAGGGGTTCACCCCTCCACTTT,CASSPMRDRGSPLHF,few,TRBD1,TRBV7-9,TRBJ1-6
TGTGCCAGCAGCTCGTCGGGACAGCACACCGGGGAGCTGTTTTTT,CASSSSGQHTGELFF,NA,TRBD1,TRBV7-8,TRBJ2-2
TGTGCCAGCAGCTTCGGGTCCGTCGAGCAGTACTTC,CASSFGSVEQYF,NA,NA,TRBV5-4,TRBJ2-7
TGTGCCAGCAGGAGAACAGGTTCTGGAAACACCATATATTTT,CASRRTGSGNTIYF,NA,NA,TRBV6-5,TRBJ1-3
TGTGCCAGCAGCTTGGGTCCTGCCCAATCCTACGAGCAGTACTTC,CASSLGPAQSYEQYF,NA,NA,TRBV5-5,TRBJ2-7
TGTGCCAGCCGGGCTGTTGGGAACACTGAAGCTTTCTTT,CASRAVGNTEAFF,NA,NA,TRBV28,TRBJ1-1
TGCGCCAGCAGCCAAGAGGGTCGGGGGGCAGAGACCCAGTACTTC,CASSQEGRGAETQYF,NA,NA,TRBV4-1,TRBJ2-5
TGTGCTAGTGGTTTGGCAAACGCCTATCCCGGGGGGACCTACGAGCAGTACTTC,CASGLANAYPGGTYEQYF,NA,TRBD2,TRBV12-5,TRBJ2-7
TGTGCCAGCAGTTACCTCTTCCCAGATACGCAGTATTTT,CASSYLFPDTQYF,NA,NA,TRBV6-2/TRBV6-3,TRBJ2-3
TGTGCCAGCAGCGGGCCACCCTCAGGGGGAGAGCAGTTCTTC,CASSGPPSGGEQFF,NA,TRBD1,TRBV9,TRBJ2-1
TGTGCCAGCAGTGAGACTAGCGGGGGGACTTCCTACGAGCAGTACTTC,CASSETSGGTSYEQYF,NA,TRBD2,TRBV6-2/TRBV6-3,TRBJ2-7
TGTGCCAGCAGCAAAGTGTCTCCGAGGGCCTCTGGGGCCAACGTCCTGACTTTC,CASSKVSPRASGANVLTF,NA,NA,TRBV21-1,TRBJ2-6
TGTGCCACCAGTGATCCTCGGGGGAGGGGGCTCTATGGCTACACCTTC,CATSDPRGRGLYGYTF,NA,TRBD1,TRBV24-1,TRBJ1-2
TGTGCCAGCAGACGGGACTGGGAGTTAGAAGCTTTCTTT,CASRRDWELEAFF,NA,NA,TRBV28,TRBJ1-1
TGTGCCAGCCATAGGACCGGCCAAGAGACCCAGTACTTC,CASHRTGQETQYF,NA,NA,TRBV5-6,TRBJ2-5
TGTGCCAGCAGCGGTGGGGACAGCAATCAGCCCCAGCATTTT,CASSGGDSNQPQHF,NA,NA,TRBV9,TRBJ1-5
TGTGCCAGCAGCCCGGACAGTTCAAACTATGGCTACACCTTC,CASSPDSSNYGYTF,once,NA,TRBV7-3,TRBJ1-2
TGTGCCAGCAGTTCACAGGCATACAATGAGCAGTTCTTC,CASSSQAYNEQFF,NA,NA,TRBV6-4,TRBJ2-1
TGTGCCACCCGGACAGGGGGGCCCTACGAGCAGTACTTC,CATRTGGPYEQYF,few,TRBD1,TRBV28,TRBJ2-7
TGTGCCAGCAGCGTAAGCACAATGAACACTGAAGCTTTCTTT,CASSVSTMNTEAFF,NA,NA,TRBV9,TRBJ1-1
TGTGCCAGCAGCGTTATTAGCGGGGGGATTTACAATGAGCAGTTCTTC,CASSVISGGIYNEQFF,NA,TRBD2,TRBV9,TRBJ2-1
TGTGCCAGCAGCTTACAGGCGTCCCACTACGAGCAGTACTTC,CASSLQASHYEQYF,NA,NA,TRBV11-1,TRBJ2-7
TGCGCCAGCAGCCAAGATAGGACAGGGACCTACGAGCAGTACTTC,CASSQDRTGTYEQYF,NA,TRBD1,TRBV4-3,TRBJ2-7
TGTGCCACCCAAACACAGGGACATTACGAGCAGTACTTC,CATQTQGHYEQYF,NA,NA,TRBV28,TRBJ2-7
TGTGCCAGCAGTCAAAATACAGGGGGCACTGAAGCTTTCTTT,CASSQNTGGTEAFF,once,TRBD1,TRBV6-5,TRBJ1-1
TGTGCCAGTAGTATTGGACAGATCATGAACACTGAAGCTTTCTTT,CASSIGQIMNTEAFF,NA,NA,TRBV19,TRBJ1-1
TGCGCCAGCAGCCATGTAGGGCCTTCAACTAATGAAAAACTGTTTTTT,CASSHVGPSTNEKLFF,NA,NA,TRBV4-1,TRBJ1-4